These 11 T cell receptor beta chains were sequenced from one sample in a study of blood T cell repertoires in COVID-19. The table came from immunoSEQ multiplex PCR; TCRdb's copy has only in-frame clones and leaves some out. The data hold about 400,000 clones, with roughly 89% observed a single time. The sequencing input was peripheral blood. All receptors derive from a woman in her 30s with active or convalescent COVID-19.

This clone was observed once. CDR3 protein: CASSPGGAGDAFF. The CDR3 DNA is TGTGCCAGCTCACCAGGGGGGGCGGGAGACGCTTTCTTT. The chain recombines TRBV18 with TRBJ1-1; a weak D match, TRBD1 (6 bases). Per the germline V gene, CDR1 is KGHSH and CDR2 is LQKENI. The CDR3 is 13 residues long. Deletions cut 2 bases from V and 11 bases from J, with 15 bases between. Based on the CDR3 plus reference TRBV18 and TRBJ1-1, the full variable domain is NAGVMQNPRHLVRRRGQEARLRCSPMKGHSHVYWYRQLPEEGLKFMVYLQKENIIDESGMPKERFSAEFPKEGPSILRIQQVVRGDSAAYFCASSPGGAGDAFFGQGTRLTVV.

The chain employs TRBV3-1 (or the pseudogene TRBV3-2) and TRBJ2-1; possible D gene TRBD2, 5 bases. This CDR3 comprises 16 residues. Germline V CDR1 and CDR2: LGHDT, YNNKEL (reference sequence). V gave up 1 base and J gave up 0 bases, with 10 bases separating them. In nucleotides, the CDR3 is TGTGCCAGCAGCCAAGGGGTTAGCGTCTCCTACAATGAGCAGTTCTTC. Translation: CASSQGVSVSYNEQFF.

DNA for the CDR3: TGTGCCAGCAAGAAGGGACTGATGAACACTGAAGCTTTCTTT. Translating it yields CASKKGLMNTEAFF. The chain joins TRBV21-1 to TRBJ1-1. TRBV21-1 is recorded as a pseudogene. The CDR3 has 14 residues.

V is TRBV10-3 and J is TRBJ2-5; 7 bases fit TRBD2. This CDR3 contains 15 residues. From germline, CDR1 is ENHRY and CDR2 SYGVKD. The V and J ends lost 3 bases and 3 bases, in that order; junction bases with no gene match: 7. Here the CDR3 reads CAISEPAGLKETQYF. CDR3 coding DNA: TGTGCCATCAGTGAACCAGCGGGGTTGAAAGAGACCCAGTACTTC.

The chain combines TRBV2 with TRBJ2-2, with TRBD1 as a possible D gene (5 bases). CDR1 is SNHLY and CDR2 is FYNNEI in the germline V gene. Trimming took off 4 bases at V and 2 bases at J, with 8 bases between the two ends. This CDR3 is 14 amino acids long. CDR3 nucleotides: TGTGCCAGCAGTGGGACACCCAACACCGGGGAGCTGTTTTTT. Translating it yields CASSGTPNTGELFF.

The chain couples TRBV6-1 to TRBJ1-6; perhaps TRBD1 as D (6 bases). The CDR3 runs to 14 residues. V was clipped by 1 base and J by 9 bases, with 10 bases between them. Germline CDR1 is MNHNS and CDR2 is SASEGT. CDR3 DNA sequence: TGTGCCAGCAGTGAAGGGGGGCCGGGTTCACCCCTCCACTTT. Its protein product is CASSEGGPGSPLHF.

CDR3 residues: CASSQVGGSGYNEQFF. The CDR3 DNA reads TGCGCCAGCAGCCAAGTTGGGGGGAGTGGCTACAATGAGCAGTTCTTC. The chain joins TRBV4-1 to TRBJ2-1; possible D gene TRBD2, 6 bases. The CDR3 sequence is 16 residues long. Germline V lookup: CDR1 MGHRA, CDR2 YSYEKL. The V and J ends lost 1 base and 3 bases respectively, with 13 bases between them.

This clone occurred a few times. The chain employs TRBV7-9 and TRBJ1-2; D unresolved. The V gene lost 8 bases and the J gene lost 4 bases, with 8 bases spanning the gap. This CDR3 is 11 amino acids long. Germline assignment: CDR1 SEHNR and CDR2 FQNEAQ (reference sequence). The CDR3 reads CASGNSYGYTF. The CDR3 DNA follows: TGTGCCAGCGGTAACAGCTATGGCTACACCTTC.

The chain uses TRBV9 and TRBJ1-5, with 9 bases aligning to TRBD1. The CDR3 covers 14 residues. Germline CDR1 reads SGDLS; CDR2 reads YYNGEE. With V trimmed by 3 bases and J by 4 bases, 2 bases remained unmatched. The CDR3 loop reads CASSEGTGNQPQHF. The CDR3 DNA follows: TGTGCCAGCAGCGAGGGGACAGGGAATCAGCCCCAGCATTTT.

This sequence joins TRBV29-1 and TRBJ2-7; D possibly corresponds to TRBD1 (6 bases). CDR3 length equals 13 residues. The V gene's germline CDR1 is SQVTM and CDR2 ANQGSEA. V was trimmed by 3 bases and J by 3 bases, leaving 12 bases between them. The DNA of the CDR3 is TGCAGCGTTGATTTTGGCAGGGGCTACGAGCAGTACTTC. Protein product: CSVDFGRGYEQYF.

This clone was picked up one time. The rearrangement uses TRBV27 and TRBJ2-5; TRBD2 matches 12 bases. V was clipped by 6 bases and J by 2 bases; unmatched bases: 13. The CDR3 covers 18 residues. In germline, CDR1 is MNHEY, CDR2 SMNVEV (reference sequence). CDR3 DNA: TGTGCCAGCAGCCCCTCCGGACTAGCGGGGTTCACTCAAGAGACCCAGTACTTC. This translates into CASSPSGLAGFTQETQYF.